Given below is one TCR beta chain in context. Deep-level settings were used for running the assay. Across several immunoSEQ plates, the genomic DNA of each subset was split evenly. Ten immunoSEQ deep assay plates were used to sequence the DNA of unsorted PBMCs. Assay used: immunoSEQ multiplex PCR; TCRdb lists only in-frame clones, some missing. Counted here are 470,000 or so clones, roughly 80% occurring once; the ten biggest clones make up approximately 12%. The sample belongs to a study of shared clonotypes between healthy human individuals. The V end was cut by 4 bases, the J end by 4 bases, with 8 bases between. The length of the CDR3 is 13 residues. CDR1 SNHLY and CDR2 FYNNEI come from the germline V gene.

The rearrangement links TRBV2 to TRBJ1-5; no reliable D call. This TCR came from a woman aged 40 to 50 in good health. Some clones in this sample may be carry-over from other donors' samples. Source material: PBMCs. CDR3 DNA sequence: TGTGCCAGCAGTGTAGCGGAGAATCAGCCCCAGCATTTT. Amino acid sequence: CASSVAENQPQHF. Complete variable domain (other parts from reference TRBV2 and TRBJ1-5): EPEVTQTPSHQVTQMGQEVILRCVPISNHLYFYWYRQILGQKVEFLVSFYNNEISEKSEIFDDQFSVERPDGSNFTLKIRSTKLEDSAMYFCASSVAENQPQHFGDGTRLSIL.